The 26 T cell receptor beta chains listed next were all sequenced from one sample in a study of shared clonotypes between healthy human individuals. Sequenced by immunoSEQ multiplex PCR; TCRdb stores in-frame clones only, minus some. The sample records millions of clones, 85% to 95% being singletons. Sequences were obtained from naive CD4+ T cells sorted from blood. Subset defined: CD45RA+ positively selected. The source is a man between 18 and 35 years old in good health.

The chain employs TRBV18 and TRBJ2-7; no definite D call. Germline CDR1 KGHSH, CDR2 LQKENI. This CDR3 region has 15 residues. V was trimmed by 3 bases and J by 2 bases, leaving 14 bases between them. The CDR3: CASSPAVLMPYEQYF. The CDR3 DNA reads TGTGCCAGCTCACCGGCGGTCCTTATGCCCTACGAGCAGTACTTC.

The chain employs TRBV6-1 and TRBJ1-2, with D hard to call. This CDR3 region has 13 residues. Germline values: CDR1 MNHNS, CDR2 SASEGT. Trimming shortened V by 4 bases and J by 4 bases, and 10 bases separated the two germline ends. CDR3 nucleotide sequence: TGTGCCAGCAGTGCTGACAAATCCTATGGCTACACCTTC. Residues: CASSADKSYGYTF.

The chain links TRBV29-1 to TRBJ1-1; tentative D call: TRBD1 (5 bases). Germline loops: CDR1 SQVTM, CDR2 ANQGSEA. Trimming pared 3 bases from V and 1 base from J, leaving 18 bases between. This CDR3 is built from 16 residues. CDR3 residues: CSVDGVREVWNTEAFF. The CDR3 bases are TGCAGCGTTGATGGGGTCAGGGAAGTTTGGAACACTGAAGCTTTCTTT.

V and J are TRBV18 and TRBJ1-1; perhaps TRBD1 as D (5 bases). This CDR3 is built from 15 residues. Per germline, CDR1 KGHSH and CDR2 LQKENI. The V end lost 0 bases, the J end lost 7 bases, and 15 bases lay between the germline ends. The CDR3 DNA reads TGTGCCAGCTCACCACCGATCGGGGGATCTGATGAAGCTTTCTTT. Its protein is CASSPPIGGSDEAFF. The entire variable domain, with the rest obtained from reference TRBV18 and TRBJ1-1, is as follows: NAGVMQNPRHLVRRRGQEARLRCSPMKGHSHVYWYRQLPEEGLKFMVYLQKENIIDESGMPKERFSAEFPKEGPSILRIQQVVRGDSAAYFCASSPPIGGSDEAFFGQGTRLTVV.

This chain joins TRBV7-2 and TRBJ1-2; 7 nucleotides match TRBD1. This CDR3 spans 17 amino acids. Germline-derived CDR1 and CDR2 are SGHTA and FQGNSA. Germline trimming cut 3 bases from V and 5 bases from J; bases unmatched to any gene: 15. This CDR3 is CASSLGLRDRGFYGYTF. The CDR3 nucleotides read TGTGCCAGCAGCTTGGGCCTCCGGGACAGAGGATTTTATGGCTACACCTTC.

The genes are TRBV11-2 and TRBJ2-6, with 7 bases identical to TRBD1. CDR3 size: 19 residues. CDR1 SGHAT and CDR2 FQNNGV come from the germline V gene. The V and J ends lost 1 base and 2 bases, in that order; junction bases with no gene match: 11. CDR3 in DNA: TGTGCCAGCAGCTTAGGATATTGGCCAGGGGGTACTGGGGCCAACGTCCTGACTTTC. Amino acids: CASSLGYWPGGTGANVLTF.

The V call is TRBV9, the J call TRBJ2-1, with 7 positions matching TRBD1. The CDR3 extends over 16 amino acids. The J segment lost 2 bases and the V segment lost 3 bases, leaving 8 bases of the junction unmatched. The germline V gene has CDR1 SGDLS and CDR2 YYNGEE. In DNA, the CDR3 is TGTGCCAGCAGCGCCCAAGCAGGGGGAACCTACAATGAGCAGTTCTTC. This translates into CASSAQAGGTYNEQFF.

The V gene is TRBV9, the J gene TRBJ2-1; the match to TRBD2 covers 7 bases. Germline lookup yields CDR1 SGDLS and CDR2 YYNGEE. V was clipped by 4 bases and J by 7 bases; unmatched bases: 14. The CDR3 is 16 amino acids. CDR3 loop: CASSPRWSGTGNEQFF. The CDR3 DNA follows: TGTGCCAGCAGCCCCCGGTGGAGCGGGACCGGTAATGAGCAGTTCTTC.

The chain links TRBV7-8 to TRBJ1-3, with 8 bases fitting TRBD1. The CDR3 contains 14 residues. V lost 8 bases, J lost 2 bases, and 5 bases stayed unmatched. Germline lookup yields CDR1 SGHVS and CDR2 FQNEAQ. In DNA form, the CDR3 reads TGTGCCAGCCGACCACAGGGGGCTGGAAACACCATATATTTT. It translates to CASRPQGAGNTIYF.

CDR3 bases: TGTGCCTGGAGTTTAGGGCTGCAGCTCAATGAGCAGTTCTTC. This encodes CAWSLGLQLNEQFF. This sequence joins TRBV30 and TRBJ2-1; D is ambiguous. The CDR3 contains 14 residues. Germline values: CDR1 GTSNPN, CDR2 SVGIG (reference sequence). Trimming took 2 bases from V and 6 from J, leaving 14 bases between them.

This clone is a singleton in its sample. This sample also contains other DNA sequences that code for the same CDR3. The chain is built from TRBV18 and TRBJ2-7; no reliable D call. The V gene's germline CDR1 is KGHSH and CDR2 LQKENI. This CDR3 has 13 amino acids. The V end was cut by 4 bases, the J end by 2 bases, with 9 bases between. The CDR3 DNA follows: TGTGCCAGCTCACTAGGGCAGACCTACGAGCAGTACTTC. Translation: CASSLGQTYEQYF.

In DNA, the CDR3 is TGTGCCAGCAGTGAGACAGGGGGTAATTCACCCCTCCACTTT. Its protein product is CASSETGGNSPLHF. The V gene is TRBV25-1, the J gene TRBJ1-6, with 9 bases aligning to TRBD1. The ends lost 3 bases at V and 6 bases at J; junction bases unmatched: 0. Germline V gives CDR1 MGHDK, CDR2 SYGVNS. CDR3 length: 14 residues. The whole variable domain, remainder taken from reference TRBV25-1 and TRBJ1-6, is EADIYQTPRYLVIGTGKKITLECSQTMGHDKMYWYQQDPGMELHLIHYSYGVNSTEKGDLSSESTVSRIRTEHFPLTLESARPSHTSQYLCASSETGGNSPLHFGNGTRLTVT.

This chain links TRBV6-6 with TRBJ1-2; D possibly corresponds to TRBD1 (5 bases). This CDR3 has 16 amino acids. Trimming took 5 bases from V and 6 from J, leaving 22 bases between them. CDR1 is MNHNY, CDR2 SVGAGI, per germline (reference sequence). As DNA, the CDR3 is TGTGCCAGCAGTCAGACCGGGACTCCCTTTATTGATGGCTACACCTTC. As protein: CASSQTGTPFIDGYTF.

V and J are TRBV29-1 and TRBJ1-6; D ambiguous. Germline V gives CDR1 SQVTM, CDR2 ANQGSEA. CDR3 length equals 13 residues. Trimming cost V 4 bases and J 5 bases, with 9 bases left between them. The CDR3 DNA sequence: TGCAGCGTTGGGTACGGGAATAATTCACCCCTCCACTTT. Protein product: CSVGYGNNSPLHF. Using reference TRBV29-1 and TRBJ1-6 for the parts outside the CDR3, the full variable domain is SAVISQKPSRDICQRGTSLTIQCQVDSQVTMMFWYRQQPGQSLTLIATANQGSEATYESGFVIDKFPISRPNLTFSTLTVSNMSPEDSSIYLCSVGYGNNSPLHFGNGTRLTVT.

The chain couples TRBV25-1 to TRBJ1-1; D call uncertain. Germline values: CDR1 MGHDK, CDR2 SYGVNS. V lost 6 bases and J 4 bases, leaving 9 bases between the germline ends. This CDR3 region has 12 residues. The CDR3 DNA sequence: TGTGCCAGCAGGAAGGACGGCACTGAAGCTTTCTTT. Its translation is CASRKDGTEAFF.

The CDR3: CASSLTWPAQETQYF. CDR3 bases: TGTGCCAGCAGCTTGACGTGGCCAGCCCAAGAGACCCAGTACTTC. The chain is built from TRBV5-8 and TRBJ2-5; D remains ambiguous. The CDR3 is 15 amino acids. Trimming took 1 base from V and 1 from J, leaving 11 bases between them. Germline CDR1 and CDR2: SGHTS and YDEGEE.

The gene calls are TRBV11-2 and TRBJ1-1; D possibly corresponds to TRBD1 (6 bases). Per the germline V gene, CDR1 is SGHAT and CDR2 is FQNNGV. CDR3 length: 14 amino acids. The V end lost 3 bases, the J end lost 3 bases, and 11 bases lay between the germline ends. The CDR3 loop is CASSFTGKDTEAFF. The CDR3 DNA reads as TGTGCCAGCAGCTTTACAGGGAAGGACACTGAAGCTTTCTTT.

This clone was counted once. V gene TRBV27 combines with J gene TRBJ2-3, with TRBD1 identical over 9 bases. This CDR3 has 15 residues. Trimming cost V 5 bases and J 5 bases; bases outside gene matches: 8. CDR1 is MNHEY, CDR2 SMNVEV, per germline (reference sequence). The DNA for the CDR3 is TGTGCCAGCAGTCCACGGGGACAGGGAAAAGATACGCAGTATTTT. Translation: CASSPRGQGKDTQYF.

This clone was counted once. The chain couples TRBV2 to TRBJ2-2; D is unclear. The CDR3 length is 16 residues. V was shortened by 6 bases and J by 5 bases, with 19 bases between the two germline ends. Per the germline V gene, CDR1 is SNHLY and CDR2 is FYNNEI. CDR3 nucleotide sequence: TGTGCCAGCAGCGGCAGTCGACAACCGTGGACCGGGGAGCTGTTTTTT. Protein sequence: CASSGSRQPWTGELFF.

The V gene is TRBV13, the J gene TRBJ1-2; D remains ambiguous. The CDR3 is 13 amino acids. V was shortened by 6 bases and J by 5 bases, with 13 bases between the two germline ends. The germline CDR1 and CDR2 sequences are PRHDT and FYEKMQ (reference sequence). The CDR3 reads CASRFLLGYGYTF. Here the CDR3 DNA reads TGTGCCAGCAGATTTCTCCTAGGGTATGGCTACACCTTC.

This clone turned up a few times. The chain carries TRBV28 and TRBJ1-1; 8 bases map to TRBD1. The CDR3 spans 15 residues. With V trimmed by 6 bases and J by 5 bases, 11 bases remained unmatched. Germline assignment: CDR1 MDHEN and CDR2 SYDVKM. CDR3 in DNA: TGTGCCAGCAGCCCTCGGGGCCAGGGGGCAACTGAAGCTTTCTTT. Translating it yields CASSPRGQGATEAFF.

This chain joins TRBV7-2 and TRBJ2-7; no clear D. Looked up from germline, CDR1 is SGHTA and CDR2 is FQGNSA. This CDR3 is built from 12 residues. V lost 3 bases to trimming and J lost 6 bases, with 9 bases between them. This chain's CDR3 is CASSFPNGEQYF. In DNA form, the CDR3 reads TGTGCCAGCAGCTTTCCGAATGGCGAGCAGTACTTC.

The sample holds a few counts of this clone. The V and J genes are TRBV19 and TRBJ1-4; 8 positions match TRBD1. This CDR3 has 13 amino acids. V shed 9 bases, J shed 7 bases, and the junction held 7 bases outside the gene matches. The germline V gene has CDR1 LNHDA and CDR2 SQIVND (reference sequence). CDR3 bases: TGTGCCAGCAAAGACAGGGGAAGTGAAAAACTGTTTTTT. Translated, it gives CASKDRGSEKLFF.

The chain carries TRBV4-1 and TRBJ1-2; tentative D call: TRBD1 (5 bases). CDR3 length equals 13 residues. Germline V CDR1 and CDR2: MGHRA, YSYEKL. Trimming took off 4 bases at V and 5 bases at J, with 11 bases between the two ends. The CDR3 loop is CASSLSEGYGYTF. In DNA form, the CDR3 reads TGCGCCAGCAGCCTCTCCGAGGGGTATGGCTACACCTTC.

The chain carries TRBV4-3 and TRBJ2-1; 7 nucleotides agree with TRBD2. The V segment lost 4 bases and the J segment 0 bases; nucleotides outside the gene matches: 3. CDR3 length: 15 amino acids. CDR1 is LGHNA, CDR2 YSLEER, per germline. As DNA, the CDR3 is TGCGCCAGCAGCCCGACGGGAGGCTCCTACAATGAGCAGTTCTTC. Translated, it gives CASSPTGGSYNEQFF.

A single count supports this clone. V usage is TRBV5-8 and J usage is TRBJ1-5; D call uncertain. The CDR3 has 14 amino acids. V lost 6 bases and J 6 bases, leaving 16 bases between the germline ends. The germline V gene encodes CDR1 SGHTS and CDR2 YDEGEE. CDR3 bases: TGTGCCAGCAACTTCAGAGGGAGGTCTCAGCCCCAGCATTTT. This encodes CASNFRGRSQPQHF. The full variable domain, with the rest looked up from reference TRBV5-8 and TRBJ1-5, is EAGVTQSPTHLIKTRGQQATLRCSPISGHTSVYWYQQALGLGLQFLLWYDEGEERNRGNFPPRFSGRQFPNYSSELNVNALELEDSALYLCASNFRGRSQPQHFGDGTRLSIL.